Listed here are 27 T cell receptor beta chains from one sample, sequenced in a study of OX40 agonist ivuxolimab in advanced cancers. The library was produced with the immunoSEQ multiplex PCR assay. This immuneACCESS table, as held by TCRdb, lists in-frame sequences with V and J called but not all clones. Of the missing ones, under half trace to an unresolved V gene in checked studies; the others have no known cause. The table for this sample lists tens of thousands of clones; around nine tenths of them were counted only once. The leading ten clones occupy around 0.29% of the sample. The source material was CD4+ or CD8+ T cells sorted from blood, sampled in a trial of the OX40 agonist ivuxolimab. The receptor set was obtained from an adult with an advanced solid tumor such as melanoma, head and neck, liver or kidney cancer.

The V gene is TRBV5-1, the J gene TRBJ2-5; the D is unclear. Germline CDR1 SGHRS, CDR2 YFSETQ. The CDR3 totals 14 residues. Trimming cost V 2 bases and J 5 bases, with 13 bases left between them. The CDR3 protein is CASSFLAESETQYF. CDR3 sequence (DNA): TGCGCCAGCAGCTTTTTAGCCGAATCGGAGACCCAGTACTTC.

The chain uses TRBV7-2 and TRBJ2-7; 8 nucleotides align to TRBD2. This CDR3 is built from 15 residues. Germline CDR1 and CDR2: SGHTA and FQGNSA. Unmatched junction bases numbered 8, after V lost 6 bases and J lost 1 base. CDR3 sequence reads: CASRPGLVYSYEQYF. DNA for the CDR3: TGTGCCAGCAGGCCGGGACTAGTATATTCCTACGAGCAGTACTTC.

The V gene is TRBV29-1, the J gene TRBJ2-7; TRBD1 or TRBD2 may be the D gene (6 bases each). The CDR3 spans 12 residues. CDR1 is SQVTM and CDR2 is ANQGSEA in the germline V gene. Trimming removed 6 bases at V and 0 bases at J, with 9 bases between. CDR3: CSVEGVSYEQYF. CDR3 sequence (DNA): TGCAGCGTGGAGGGGGTCTCCTACGAGCAGTACTTC.

The chain recombines TRBV7-9 with TRBJ1-2; D is ambiguous. With 2 bases removed from V and 3 bases from J, the gap between germline ends came to 7 bases. Germline CDR1 is SEHNR and CDR2 is FQNEAQ (reference sequence). The CDR3 runs 13 residues. The chain's CDR3 is CASSLLDYYGYTF. The DNA for the CDR3 is TGTGCCAGCAGCTTACTCGATTACTATGGCTACACCTTC.

V usage is TRBV4-1 and J usage is TRBJ2-5; 7 nucleotides agree with TRBD2. CDR1 is MGHRA and CDR2 is YSYEKL in the germline V gene. The CDR3 consists of 15 residues. The junction had 6 bases not matched to a gene; V was cut back by 3 bases and J by 2 bases. In nucleotides, the CDR3 is TGCGCCAGCAGCCAGTCGGAGGGAGGGCAAGAGACCCAGTACTTC. Amino acids: CASSQSEGGQETQYF.

The chain joins TRBV7-3 to TRBJ2-2, with D possibly matching TRBD2 (5 bases). The CDR3 length is 13 residues. Per the germline V gene, CDR1 is SGHTA and CDR2 is FQGTGA. Trimming took off 5 bases at V and 5 bases at J, with 9 bases between the two ends. CDR3 nucleotides: TGTGCCAGCAGCAGGACGGGGACCGGGGAGCTGTTTTTT. It translates to CASSRTGTGELFF.

The chain combines TRBV7-2 with TRBJ2-3; D is ambiguous. V was pared by 5 bases and J by 2 bases, with 14 bases between. The germline gives CDR1 SGHTA, CDR2 FQGNSA. This CDR3 comprises 15 residues. DNA for the CDR3: TGTGCCAGCAGCCCCCAGGCAGCCCCCACAGATACGCAGTATTTT. The encoded protein is CASSPQAAPTDTQYF.

The chain has TRBV7-2 and TRBJ1-2, with D perhaps matching TRBD1 (5 bases). The CDR3 consists of 15 residues. V was trimmed by 5 bases and J by 3 bases, leaving 16 bases between them. The V gene's germline CDR1 is SGHTA and CDR2 FQGNSA. The DNA for the CDR3 is TGTGCCAGCAGCGTCGGGACCCCGGGGGACTATGGCTACACCTTC. Translation gives CASSVGTPGDYGYTF.

This rearrangement joins TRBV7-9 to TRBJ2-5; no clear D. Trimming pared 0 bases from V and 5 bases from J, leaving 4 bases between. Per germline, CDR1 SEHNR and CDR2 FQNEAQ (reference sequence). This CDR3 comprises 12 residues. This CDR3 reads CASSLAYETQYF. The CDR3 DNA sequence: TGTGCCAGCAGCTTAGCATACGAGACCCAGTACTTC.

The chain joins TRBV28 to TRBJ1-3, with 7 bases matching TRBD1. Germline CDR1 MDHEN, CDR2 SYDVKM. The CDR3 runs to 17 residues. V was clipped by 6 bases and J by 0 bases; unmatched bases: 11. CDR3 amino acids: CASSPPPGQSSGNTIYF. The DNA for the CDR3 is TGTGCCAGCAGCCCCCCTCCGGGACAGAGCTCTGGAAACACCATATATTTT. Full variable domain (outside the CDR3, taken from reference TRBV28 and TRBJ1-3): DVKVTQSSRYLVKRTGEKVFLECVQDMDHENMFWYRQDPGLGLRLIYFSYDVKMKEKGDIPEGYSVSREKKERFSLILESASTNQTSMYLCASSPPPGQSSGNTIYFGEGSWLTVV.

The gene calls are TRBV5-1 and TRBJ1-1; D remains unclear. The CDR3 totals 14 residues. The germline CDR1 and CDR2 sequences are SGHRS and YFSETQ. V lost 1 base to trimming and J lost 1 base, with 8 bases between them. The CDR3 spells CASSLTRGNTEAFF. The CDR3 DNA follows: TGCGCCAGCAGCTTGACACGGGGGAACACTGAAGCTTTCTTT.

The chain recombines TRBV18 with TRBJ1-4; a possible D gene is TRBD1 (6 bases). The length of the CDR3 is 14 residues. Trimming stripped 4 bases from V and 5 bases from J, with 11 bases between. Germline values: CDR1 KGHSH, CDR2 LQKENI. This chain's CDR3 is CASSRTAFNEKLFF. CDR3 DNA sequence: TGTGCCAGCTCACGGACAGCTTTCAATGAAAAACTGTTTTTT.

A single count supports this clone. The V gene is TRBV4-2, the J gene TRBJ2-3, with 8 bases aligning to TRBD2. CDR1 and CDR2 from the germline V gene are LGHNA and YNFKEQ. This CDR3 spans 15 amino acids. V lost 0 bases to trimming and J lost 4 bases; unmatched junction nucleotides: 3. The CDR3 DNA sequence: TGTGCCAGCAGCCAAGACCTAGCGGGTGCAGATACGCAGTATTTT. Amino acid sequence: CASSQDLAGADTQYF.

In this sample, this clone turned up once. The J gene is TRBJ2-4, the V gene TRBV13; tentatively, D is TRBD1 (5 bases). The V gene lost 3 bases and the J gene lost 0 bases, with 18 bases spanning the gap. Germline V CDR1 and CDR2: PRHDT, FYEKMQ (reference sequence). The CDR3 loop spans 18 amino acids. The CDR3 region has the DNA TGTGCCAGCAGCTTCTCGTCAGACAGACGACTAGCCAAAAACATTCAGTACTTC. Translated, it gives CASSFSSDRRLAKNIQYF.

In this sample, this clone turned up a few times. This sequence joins TRBV10-1 and TRBJ1-1, with 8 positions matching TRBD1. V shed 2 bases, J shed 4 bases, and the junction held 0 bases outside the gene matches. Per the germline V gene, CDR1 is WNHNN and CDR2 is SYGVQD (reference sequence). This CDR3 has 13 amino acids. CDR3 sequence: CASSETGGTEAFF. The CDR3 coding sequence is TGCGCCAGCAGTGAGACAGGGGGCACTGAAGCTTTCTTT.

This chain connects TRBV14 to TRBJ2-5; D perhaps matches TRBD1 (6 bases). The DNA end favors TRBJ2-7, so the J call may be wrong. This CDR3 spans 17 amino acids. CDR1 and CDR2 from the germline V gene are SGHDN and FVKESK. CDR3 nucleotide sequence: TGTGCCAGCAGCCAGAGGTATCCGGGACAAGGAAACAACGAGCAGTACTTC. This gives the protein CASSQRYPGQGNNEQYF.

This chain links TRBV10-3 with TRBJ2-2; D not resolved. The CDR3 loop spans 19 amino acids. Germline CDR1 is ENHRY and CDR2 is SYGVKD. V gave up 1 base and J gave up 2 bases, with 20 bases separating them. CDR3 region: CAISELGTTAGVNTGELFF. The CDR3 nucleotides read TGTGCCATCAGTGAGTTAGGAACTACCGCTGGGGTTAACACCGGGGAGCTGTTTTTT.

The J gene is TRBJ2-1, the V gene TRBV4-2; 7 nucleotides line up with TRBD2. CDR1 and CDR2 (germline): LGHNA, YNFKEQ. The J segment lost 5 bases and the V segment lost 0 bases, leaving 4 bases of the junction unmatched. CDR3 length: 15 amino acids. This CDR3 reads CASSQEWREHNEQFF. Here the CDR3 DNA reads TGTGCCAGCAGCCAAGAGTGGCGGGAGCACAATGAGCAGTTCTTC.

This clone showed up just once. The rearrangement uses TRBV18 and TRBJ1-1; D is unresolved. The V end lost 2 bases, the J end lost 2 bases, and 6 bases lay between the germline ends. The V gene's germline CDR1 is KGHSH and CDR2 LQKENI. This CDR3 is 13 amino acids long. The CDR3 sequence is CASSPGSNTEAFF. CDR3 in DNA: TGTGCCAGCTCACCAGGGTCTAACACTGAAGCTTTCTTT. Full variable domain (remainder filled in from reference TRBV18 and TRBJ1-1): NAGVMQNPRHLVRRRGQEARLRCSPMKGHSHVYWYRQLPEEGLKFMVYLQKENIIDESGMPKERFSAEFPKEGPSILRIQQVVRGDSAAYFCASSPGSNTEAFFGQGTRLTVV.

The genes are TRBV6-1 and TRBJ2-4, with D maybe TRBD1 (6 bases). V was clipped by 2 bases and J by 7 bases, with 15 bases between them. Germline values: CDR1 MNHNS, CDR2 SASEGT. The CDR3 consists of 15 residues. CDR3 sequence (DNA): TGTGCCAGCAGTGAAATGATACTACAGGGTAACATTCAGTACTTC. Its protein product is CASSEMILQGNIQYF.

The chain combines TRBV7-2 with TRBJ2-7; TRBD2 is a possible D gene (6 bases). The germline V gene has CDR1 SGHTA and CDR2 FQGNSA. The CDR3 is 14 amino acids. V shed 0 bases and J shed 2 bases, with 8 bases lying between them. This CDR3 reads CASSLAPGAYEQYF. The CDR3, as DNA: TGTGCCAGCAGCTTAGCGCCGGGGGCCTACGAGCAGTACTTC. The full variable domain, rest sourced from reference TRBV7-2 and TRBJ2-7, is GAGVSQSPSNKVTEKGKDVELRCDPISGHTALYWYRQSLGQGLEFLIYFQGNSAPDKSGLPSDRFSAERTGGSVSTLTIQRTQQEDSAVYLCASSLAPGAYEQYFGPGTRLTVT.

J is TRBJ2-1 and V is TRBV19; 10 bases map to TRBD2. Germline V gene sequence: CDR1 LNHDA, CDR2 SQIVND (reference sequence). J was trimmed by 16 bases and V by 5 bases; bases with no gene match: 14. The CDR3 is 14 residues long. The CDR3 sequence is CASSVLDSSGSVFF. CDR3 nucleotides: TGTGCCAGTAGTGTCTTAGATTCTAGCGGGAGTGTCTTCTTC.

The chain employs TRBV6-5 and TRBJ1-4; the D gene is possibly TRBD1 (5 bases). The CDR3 loop spans 14 amino acids. The V gene lost 6 bases and the J gene lost 5 bases, with 13 bases spanning the gap. The germline V gene has CDR1 MNHEY and CDR2 SVGAGI. The CDR3 sequence is CASRPPGGNEKLFF. The CDR3 region has the DNA TGTGCCAGCAGACCACCGGGGGGGAATGAAAAACTGTTTTTT.

For the CDR3, the DNA is TGCAGCGTAGAGCGCGCCAGGGGAGGTGGCTACACCTTC. As protein: CSVERARGGGYTF. V gene TRBV29-1 combines with J gene TRBJ1-2; possible D gene TRBD1, 6 bases. V was clipped by 6 bases and J by 7 bases, with 18 bases between them. The CDR3 consists of 13 residues. Looked up from germline, CDR1 is SQVTM and CDR2 is ANQGSEA. The full variable domain, its missing parts supplied by reference TRBV29-1 and TRBJ1-2, is SAVISQKPSRDICQRGTSLTIQCQVDSQVTMMFWYRQQPGQSLTLIATANQGSEATYESGFVIDKFPISRPNLTFSTLTVSNMSPEDSSIYLCSVERARGGGYTFGSGTRLTVV.

As DNA, the CDR3 is TGTGCCAGCAGTTGGGGGTTGAACACTGAAGCTTTCTTT. Its translation is CASSWGLNTEAFF. The chain recombines TRBV21-1 with TRBJ1-1. TRBV21-1 is shown as a pseudogene. The CDR3 loop spans 13 amino acids.

The rearrangement joins TRBV11-2 to TRBJ1-3; D perhaps matches TRBD1 (6 bases). V was pared by 3 bases and J by 0 bases, with 9 bases between. Germline CDR1 is SGHAT and CDR2 is FQNNGV. CDR3 length: 15 amino acids. DNA of the CDR3: TGTGCCAGCAGCTTGGACAGTTTCTCTGGAAACACCATATATTTT. It encodes CASSLDSFSGNTIYF.

The chain is built from TRBV29-1 and TRBJ2-5; 7 bases are shared with TRBD2. Looked up from germline, CDR1 is SQVTM and CDR2 is ANQGSEA. This CDR3 comprises 13 residues. Trimming cost V 7 bases and J 5 bases; bases outside gene matches: 10. CDR3 loop: CSAGLVGGETQYF. The CDR3 nucleotides read TGCAGCGCAGGACTAGTTGGAGGGGAGACCCAGTACTTC.